This T cell receptor beta chain was identified in a study of T cells in women clearing cervical HPV infection. Study summary: For cases, blood was sampled a median approximately 150 days after lesion detection, interquartile range roughly 90 to 230 days. With HLA typing for only a few women, HLA confounding remains possible.

About this clone: The read comes to an end 3 residues before the CDR3 does, leaving the germline J gene to fill in the end.

TCRdb's copy holds only in-frame clones and misses some; the assay was immunoSEQ multiplex PCR. The table for this sample gives over 9,500 clones. V dropped 3 bases and J dropped 5; count of bases not matched to a gene: 18. Germline CDR1 SGHRS, CDR2 YFSETQ. The CDR3 runs 19 residues. The chain combines TRBV5-1 with TRBJ2-1, with 9 bases matching TRBD2. Specimen: blood buffy coat. This TCR came from a woman between 18 and 75 years old with a cervical HPV16 infection that either progressed to CIN3+ or cleared (not recorded which). The sequenced CDR3 bases are TGCGCCAGCAGCTCCGAAGCTATCATAAGCGGGGGGAAGGACAATGAG. It yields the protein CASSSEAIISGGKDNE. The CDR3 reads in full as CASSSEAIISGGKDNEQFF.